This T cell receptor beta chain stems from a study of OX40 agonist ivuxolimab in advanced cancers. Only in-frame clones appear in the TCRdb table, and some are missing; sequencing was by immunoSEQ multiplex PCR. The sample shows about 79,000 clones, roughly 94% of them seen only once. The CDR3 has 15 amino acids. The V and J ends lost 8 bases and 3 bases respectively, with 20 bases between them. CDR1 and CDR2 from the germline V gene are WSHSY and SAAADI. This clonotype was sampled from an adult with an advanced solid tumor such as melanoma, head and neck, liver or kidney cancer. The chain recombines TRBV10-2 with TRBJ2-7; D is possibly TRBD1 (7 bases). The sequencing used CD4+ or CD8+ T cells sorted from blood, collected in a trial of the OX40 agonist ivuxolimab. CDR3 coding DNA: TGCGCCAGCTCAGATCTGCAGGGGGGCATCTACGAGCAGTACTTC. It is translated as CASSDLQGGIYEQYF.